These T cell receptor beta chains were read from a single sample in a study of glioma-infiltrating T cells after dendritic cell vaccination. Only in-frame clones appear in the TCRdb table, and some are missing; sequencing was by immunoSEQ multiplex PCR. Here the sample spans roughly 100,000 clones, roughly 79% being singletons. The sample here was blood, taken before dendritic cell vaccination. These receptors were obtained from a human donor with glioblastoma. The CDR3 runs from the conserved cysteine through the conserved F or W. The order of the fields is CDR3 length, clone size, D gene, V gene, J gene, CDR3 protein, CDR3 DNA. D genes are given only for firm matches. Size is omitted from some rows. Given values are once, few, many or a class for expanded clones.

15	few	TRBD1	TRBV6-1	TRBJ2-7	CASSERGDRGTEQYF	TGTGCCAGCAGTGAAAGGGGGGACAGGGGCACCGAGCAGTACTTC
18	.	TRBD1	TRBV7-6	TRBJ1-4	CASSPGPGTGPTNEKLFF	TGTGCCAGCAGCCCCGGTCCCGGGACAGGACCAACTAATGAAAAACTGTTTTTT
14	.	TRBD1	TRBV29-1	TRBJ1-1	CSVEDRQGGAEAFF	TGCAGCGTTGAAGATCGACAGGGAGGCGCTGAAGCTTTCTTT
16	.	.	TRBV7-9	TRBJ1-4	CASSPPNSLPNEKLFF	TGTGCCAGCAGCCCCCCAAACTCCCTTCCTAATGAAAAACTGTTTTTT
13	few	.	TRBV19	TRBJ1-1	CASSITVNTEAFF	TGTGCCAGTAGTATTACAGTGAACACTGAAGCTTTCTTT
13	.	.	TRBV4-1	TRBJ2-3	CASSPSPGDTQYF	TGCGCCAGCAGCCCATCACCAGGAGATACGCAGTATTTT
16	.	.	TRBV7-8	TRBJ1-1	CASSLRRVTMNTEAFF	TGTGCCAGCAGCTTAAGGCGGGTCACCATGAACACTGAAGCTTTCTTT
15	.	.	TRBV4-1	TRBJ2-7	CASSQDSARVYEQYF	TGCGCCAGCAGCCAAGATTCAGCCAGGGTCTACGAGCAGTACTTC
16	once	TRBD2	TRBV9	TRBJ2-1	CASSVEEASGGVEQFF	TGTGCCAGCAGCGTAGAGGAAGCTAGCGGGGGGGTTGAGCAGTTCTTC
16	.	.	TRBV7-9	TRBJ1-1	CASSLIWPRSGTEAFF	TGTGCCAGCAGCTTAATATGGCCTAGGTCCGGGACTGAAGCTTTCTTT
14	.	TRBD1	TRBV29-1	TRBJ1-1	CSVEETGAWTEAFF	TGCAGCGTTGAGGAGACAGGGGCGTGGACTGAAGCTTTCTTT
13	few	.	TRBV19	TRBJ1-1	CASSTRPNTEAFF	TGTGCCAGTAGTACTAGACCGAACACTGAAGCTTTCTTT
14	.	.	TRBV7-8	TRBJ1-2	CASSFSVGGEGYTF	TGTGCCAGCAGTTTTAGCGTAGGGGGGGAGGGCTACACCTTC
16	.	TRBD2	TRBV6-8	TRBJ2-3	CASSHLTSGGTDTQYF	TGTGCCAGCAGTCATCTAACTAGCGGGGGCACAGATACGCAGTATTTT
17	.	TRBD2	TRBV18	TRBJ2-1	CASSPTSAGGPVSEQFF	TGTGCCAGCTCCCCTACGTCAGCGGGGGGGCCCGTGAGTGAGCAGTTCTTC
15	.	TRBD1	TRBV5-1	TRBJ1-4	CASSWGQGAVEKLFF	TGCGCCAGCAGCTGGGGACAGGGGGCAGTTGAAAAACTGTTTTTT
13	.	.	TRBV5-4	TRBJ1-2	CASSSRGDYGYTF	TGTGCCAGCAGCTCCAGGGGAGACTATGGCTACACCTTC
13	.	.	TRBV6-1	TRBJ1-6	CASILGVNSPLHF	TGTGCCAGCATTTTAGGGGTGAATTCACCCCTCCACTTT
16	.	.	TRBV11-2	TRBJ2-5	CASSFNRDPRGETQYF	TGTGCCAGCAGCTTCAACCGGGACCCCCGGGGGGAGACCCAGTACTTC
16	.	.	TRBV10-2	TRBJ1-2	CASSESTGRGNYGYTF	TGCGCCAGCAGTGAGTCGACGGGCAGGGGAAACTATGGCTACACCTTC
15	.	TRBD1	TRBV6-1	TRBJ1-1	CASSEARQGGTEAFF	TGTGCCAGCAGTGAAGCGCGTCAGGGGGGAACTGAAGCTTTCTTT
18	.	TRBD2	TRBV11-2	TRBJ2-2	CASSPRGLAGGYTGELFF	TGTGCCAGCAGCCCCCGGGGACTAGCGGGGGGTTACACCGGGGAGCTGTTTTTT